This entry features one T cell receptor (beta chain) sequence. These data originate in a study of blood T cell repertoires in COVID-19. Turning to the study itself: Samples taken during acute and convalescent COVID-19 were collected in the United States, Italy and Spain. From T cells, B-cell-depleted T cells, or PBMCs came the material, which was cDNA or gDNA.

The germline V gene encodes CDR1 LGHDT and CDR2 YNNKEL (reference sequence). The CDR3 extends over 13 amino acids. V gave up 4 bases and J gave up 7 bases, with 11 bases separating them. Per the original data handling: Amplification with reference gene primers provided the estimates of nucleated cell counts. Clones were sequenced by immunoSEQ multiplex PCR, and TCRdb holds only the in-frame ones, with some missing. V, J and clone size are those of that table, while D and trimming were read from the DNA. The profile shows over 85,000 clones, about 91% of them singletons. The chain recombines TRBV3-1 (or the pseudogene TRBV3-2) with TRBJ2-1, with D tentatively TRBD1 (5 bases). The receptor's source is a man between 18 and 29 years old with acute or convalescent COVID-19. Sequencing input: peripheral blood. CDR3 sequence (DNA): TGTGCCAGCAGCCTCCGCACAGGTAATGAGCAGTTCTTC. This encodes CASSLRTGNEQFF.